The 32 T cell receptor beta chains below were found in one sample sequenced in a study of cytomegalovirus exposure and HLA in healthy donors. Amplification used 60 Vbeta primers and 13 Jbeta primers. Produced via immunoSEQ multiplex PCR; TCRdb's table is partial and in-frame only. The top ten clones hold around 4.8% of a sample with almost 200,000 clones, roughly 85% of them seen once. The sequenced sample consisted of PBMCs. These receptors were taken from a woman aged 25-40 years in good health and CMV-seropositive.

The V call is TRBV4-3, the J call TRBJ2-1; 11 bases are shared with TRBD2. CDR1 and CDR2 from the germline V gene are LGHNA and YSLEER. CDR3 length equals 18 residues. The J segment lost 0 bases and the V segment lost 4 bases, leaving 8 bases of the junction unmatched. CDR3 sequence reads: CASSRTLAGGGSYNEQFF. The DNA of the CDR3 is TGCGCCAGCAGCCGTACCCTAGCGGGAGGTGGCTCCTACAATGAGCAGTTCTTC.

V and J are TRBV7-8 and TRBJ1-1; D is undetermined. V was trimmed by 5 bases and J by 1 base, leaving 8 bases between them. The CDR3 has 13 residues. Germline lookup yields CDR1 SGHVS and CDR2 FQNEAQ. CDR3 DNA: TGTGCCAGCAGCATTAGCCGGAACACTGAAGCTTTCTTT. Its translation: CASSISRNTEAFF.

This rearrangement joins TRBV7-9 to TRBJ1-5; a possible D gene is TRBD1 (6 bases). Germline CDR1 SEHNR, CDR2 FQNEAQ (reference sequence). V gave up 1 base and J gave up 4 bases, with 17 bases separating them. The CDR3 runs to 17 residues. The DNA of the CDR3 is TGTGCCAGCAGCTTAGGATGGGGGCCGGTCGGAAATCAGCCCCAGCATTTT. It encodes CASSLGWGPVGNQPQHF. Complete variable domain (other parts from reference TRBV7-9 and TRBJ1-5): DTGVSQNPRHKITKRGQNVTFRCDPISEHNRLYWYRQTLGQGPEFLTYFQNEAQLEKSRLLSDRFSAERPKGSFSTLEIQRTEQGDSAMYLCASSLGWGPVGNQPQHFGDGTRLSIL.

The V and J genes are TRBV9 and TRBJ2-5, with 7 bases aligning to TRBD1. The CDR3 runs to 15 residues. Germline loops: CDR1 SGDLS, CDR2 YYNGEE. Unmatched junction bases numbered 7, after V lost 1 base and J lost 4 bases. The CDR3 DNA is TGTGCCAGCAGCGTAAGGGCAGGGGGAATAGAGACCCAGTACTTC. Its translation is CASSVRAGGIETQYF.

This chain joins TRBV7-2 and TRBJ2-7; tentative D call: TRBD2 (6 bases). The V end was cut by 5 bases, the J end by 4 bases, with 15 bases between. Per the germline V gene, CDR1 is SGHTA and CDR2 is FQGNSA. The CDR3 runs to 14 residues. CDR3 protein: CASSQTSNEYEQYF. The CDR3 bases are TGTGCCAGCAGCCAGACTAGTAACGAGTACGAGCAGTACTTC.

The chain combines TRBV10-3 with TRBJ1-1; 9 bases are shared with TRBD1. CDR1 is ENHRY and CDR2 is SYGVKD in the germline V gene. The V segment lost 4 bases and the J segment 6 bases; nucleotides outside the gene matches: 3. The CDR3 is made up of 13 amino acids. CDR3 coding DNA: TGTGCCATCAGTGGGACAGGGGACCCTGAAGCTTTCTTT. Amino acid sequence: CAISGTGDPEAFF.

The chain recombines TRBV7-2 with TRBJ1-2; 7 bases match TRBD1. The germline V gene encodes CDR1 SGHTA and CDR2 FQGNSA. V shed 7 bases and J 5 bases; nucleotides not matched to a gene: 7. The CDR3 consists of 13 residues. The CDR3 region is CASMKTGPYGYTF. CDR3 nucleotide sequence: TGTGCCAGCATGAAGACAGGGCCGTATGGCTACACCTTC.

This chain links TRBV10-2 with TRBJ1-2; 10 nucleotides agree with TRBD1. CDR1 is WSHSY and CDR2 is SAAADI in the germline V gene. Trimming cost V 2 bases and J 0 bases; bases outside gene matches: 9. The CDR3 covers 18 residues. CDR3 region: CASSERLGQGTPNYGYTF. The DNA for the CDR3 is TGCGCCAGCAGTGAGAGGTTGGGACAGGGGACCCCTAACTATGGCTACACCTTC.

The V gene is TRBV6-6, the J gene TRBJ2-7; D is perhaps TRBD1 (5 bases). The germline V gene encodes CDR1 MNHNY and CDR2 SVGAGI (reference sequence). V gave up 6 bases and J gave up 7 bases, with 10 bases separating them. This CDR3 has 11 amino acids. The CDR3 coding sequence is TGTGCCAGCAGATCCCAGGGTGAGCAGTACTTC. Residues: CASRSQGEQYF.

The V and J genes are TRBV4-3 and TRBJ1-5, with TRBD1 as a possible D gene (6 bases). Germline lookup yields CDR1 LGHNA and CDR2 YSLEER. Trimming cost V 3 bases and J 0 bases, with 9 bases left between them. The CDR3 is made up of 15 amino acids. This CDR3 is CASSQNRVSNQPQHF. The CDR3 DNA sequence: TGCGCCAGCAGCCAGAACAGGGTTAGCAATCAGCCCCAGCATTTT.

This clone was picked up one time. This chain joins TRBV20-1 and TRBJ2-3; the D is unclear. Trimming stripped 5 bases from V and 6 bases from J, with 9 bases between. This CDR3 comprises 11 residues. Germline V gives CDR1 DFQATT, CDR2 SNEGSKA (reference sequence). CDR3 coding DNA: TGCAGTGCTGAGAGTTTCGATACGCAGTATTTT. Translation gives CSAESFDTQYF.

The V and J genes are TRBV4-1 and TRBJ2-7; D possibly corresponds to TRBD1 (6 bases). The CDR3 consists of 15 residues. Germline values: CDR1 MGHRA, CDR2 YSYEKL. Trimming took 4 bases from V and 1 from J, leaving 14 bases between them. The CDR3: CASSLRDTPSYEQYF. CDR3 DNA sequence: TGCGCCAGCAGCCTGAGGGACACCCCTTCCTACGAGCAGTACTTC.

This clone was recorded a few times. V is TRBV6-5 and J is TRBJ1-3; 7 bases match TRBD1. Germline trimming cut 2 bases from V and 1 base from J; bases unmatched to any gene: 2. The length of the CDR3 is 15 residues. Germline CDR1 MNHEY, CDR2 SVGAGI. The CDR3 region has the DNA TGTGCCAGCAGTTACGGGACAGAGTCTGGAAACACCATATATTTT. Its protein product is CASSYGTESGNTIYF.

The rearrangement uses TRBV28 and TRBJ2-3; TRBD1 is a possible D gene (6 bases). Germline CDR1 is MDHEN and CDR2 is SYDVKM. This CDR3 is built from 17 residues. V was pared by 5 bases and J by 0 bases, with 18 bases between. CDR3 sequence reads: CASSGTGTPPSTDTQYF. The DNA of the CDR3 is TGTGCCAGCAGTGGGACCGGGACACCTCCTAGCACAGATACGCAGTATTTT. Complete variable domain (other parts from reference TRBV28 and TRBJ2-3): DVKVTQSSRYLVKRTGEKVFLECVQDMDHENMFWYRQDPGLGLRLIYFSYDVKMKEKGDIPEGYSVSREKKERFSLILESASTNQTSMYLCASSGTGTPPSTDTQYFGPGTRLTVL.

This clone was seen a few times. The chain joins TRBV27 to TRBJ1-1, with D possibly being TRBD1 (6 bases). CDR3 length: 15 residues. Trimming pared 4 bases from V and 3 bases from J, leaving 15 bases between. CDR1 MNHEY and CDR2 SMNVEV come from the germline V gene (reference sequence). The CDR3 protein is CASSYRDTIDTEAFF. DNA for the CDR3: TGTGCCAGCAGTTACCGGGACACCATAGACACTGAAGCTTTCTTT.

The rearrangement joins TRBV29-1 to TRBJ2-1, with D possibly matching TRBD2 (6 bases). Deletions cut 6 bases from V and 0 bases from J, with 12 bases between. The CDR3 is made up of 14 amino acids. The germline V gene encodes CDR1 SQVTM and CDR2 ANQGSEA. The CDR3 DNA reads TGCAGCGTCCCGTCGACTAGCTCCTACAATGAGCAGTTCTTC. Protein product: CSVPSTSSYNEQFF.

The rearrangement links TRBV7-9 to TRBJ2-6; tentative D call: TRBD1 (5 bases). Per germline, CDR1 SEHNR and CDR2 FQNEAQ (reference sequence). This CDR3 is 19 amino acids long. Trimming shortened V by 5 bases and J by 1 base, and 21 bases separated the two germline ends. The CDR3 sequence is CASSANLVSGKSGANVLTF. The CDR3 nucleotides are TGTGCCAGCAGCGCAAACCTCGTATCAGGGAAATCTGGGGCCAACGTCCTGACTTTC.

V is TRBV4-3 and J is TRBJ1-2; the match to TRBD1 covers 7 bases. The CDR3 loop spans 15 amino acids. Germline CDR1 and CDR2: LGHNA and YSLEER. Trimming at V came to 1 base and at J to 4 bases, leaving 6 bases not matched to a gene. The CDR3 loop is CASSQGQGVGYGYTF. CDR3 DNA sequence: TGCGCCAGCAGCCAAGGCCAGGGGGTAGGCTATGGCTACACCTTC.

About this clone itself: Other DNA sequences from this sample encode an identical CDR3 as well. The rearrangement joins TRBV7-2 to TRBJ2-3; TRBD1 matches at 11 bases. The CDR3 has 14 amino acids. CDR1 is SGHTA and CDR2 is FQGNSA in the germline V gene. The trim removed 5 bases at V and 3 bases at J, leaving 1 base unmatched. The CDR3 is CASSRDRGTDTQYF. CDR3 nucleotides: TGTGCCAGCAGCAGGGACAGGGGGACAGATACGCAGTATTTT.

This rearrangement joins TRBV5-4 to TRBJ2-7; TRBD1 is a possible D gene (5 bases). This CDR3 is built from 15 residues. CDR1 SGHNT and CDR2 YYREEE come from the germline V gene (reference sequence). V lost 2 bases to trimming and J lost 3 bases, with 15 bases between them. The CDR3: CASSFSGSTIYEQYF. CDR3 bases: TGTGCCAGCAGCTTTTCAGGGTCTACAATCTACGAGCAGTACTTC.

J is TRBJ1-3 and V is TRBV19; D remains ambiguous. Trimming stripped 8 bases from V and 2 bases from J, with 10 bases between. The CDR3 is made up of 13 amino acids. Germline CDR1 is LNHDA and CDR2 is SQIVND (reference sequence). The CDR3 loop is CASQEGTGNTIYF. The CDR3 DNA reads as TGTGCCAGTCAGGAGGGTACTGGAAACACCATATATTTT.

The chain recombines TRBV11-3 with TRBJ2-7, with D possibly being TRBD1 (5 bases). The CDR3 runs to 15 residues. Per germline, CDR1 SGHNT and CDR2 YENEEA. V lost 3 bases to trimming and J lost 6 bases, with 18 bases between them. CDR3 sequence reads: CASSFSLLGLGEQYF. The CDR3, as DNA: TGTGCCAGCAGCTTCAGTTTACTGGGGCTGGGCGAGCAGTACTTC.

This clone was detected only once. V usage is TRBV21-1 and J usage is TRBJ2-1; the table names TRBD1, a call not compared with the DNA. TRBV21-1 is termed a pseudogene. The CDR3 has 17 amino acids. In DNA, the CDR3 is TGTGCCAGCAGCAAAGGCCGGGGACAGGGGGCAGGCAATGAGCAGTTCTTC. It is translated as CASSKGRGQGAGNEQFF.

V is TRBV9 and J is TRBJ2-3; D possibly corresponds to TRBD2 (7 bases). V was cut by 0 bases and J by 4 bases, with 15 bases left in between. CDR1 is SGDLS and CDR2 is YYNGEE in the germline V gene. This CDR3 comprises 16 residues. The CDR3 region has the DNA TGTGCCAGCAGCGTAGAAGGAGGGGGGGGCCCAGATACGCAGTATTTT. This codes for CASSVEGGGGPDTQYF.

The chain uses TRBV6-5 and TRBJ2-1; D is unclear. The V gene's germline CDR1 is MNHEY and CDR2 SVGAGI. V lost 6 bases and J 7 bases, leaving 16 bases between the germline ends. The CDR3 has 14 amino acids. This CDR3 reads CASRDKISRNEQFF. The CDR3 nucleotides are TGTGCCAGCAGAGACAAAATTTCACGGAATGAGCAGTTCTTC.

The CDR3 DNA reads TGTGCCAGTACCCCCTCGAGGAGCTATGGCTACACCTTC. Protein: CASTPSRSYGYTF. The gene calls are TRBV19 and TRBJ1-2; D remains ambiguous. V was pared by 7 bases and J by 4 bases, with 13 bases between. Per germline, CDR1 LNHDA and CDR2 SQIVND (reference sequence). The CDR3 contains 13 residues.

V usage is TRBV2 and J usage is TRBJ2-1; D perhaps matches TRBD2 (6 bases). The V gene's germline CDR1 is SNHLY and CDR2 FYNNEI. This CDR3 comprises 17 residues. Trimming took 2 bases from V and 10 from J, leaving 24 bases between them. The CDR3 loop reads CASSEPLRDFRWREQFF. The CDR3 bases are TGTGCCAGCAGTGAACCTCTCCGGGACTTCCGGTGGAGGGAGCAGTTCTTC.

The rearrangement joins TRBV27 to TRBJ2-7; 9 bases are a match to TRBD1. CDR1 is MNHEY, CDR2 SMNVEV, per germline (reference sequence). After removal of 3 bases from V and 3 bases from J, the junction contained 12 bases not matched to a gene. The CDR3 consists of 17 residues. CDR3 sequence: CASSFHPNSDRGYEQYF. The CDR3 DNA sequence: TGTGCCAGCAGTTTTCACCCGAACTCGGACAGGGGCTACGAGCAGTACTTC.

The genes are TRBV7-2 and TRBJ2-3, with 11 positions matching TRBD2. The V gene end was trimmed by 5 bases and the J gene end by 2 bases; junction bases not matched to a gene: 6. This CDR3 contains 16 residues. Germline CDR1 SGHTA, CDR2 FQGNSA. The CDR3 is CASSVRLAGFTDTQYF. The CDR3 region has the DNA TGTGCCAGCAGCGTAAGACTAGCGGGATTCACAGATACGCAGTATTTT.

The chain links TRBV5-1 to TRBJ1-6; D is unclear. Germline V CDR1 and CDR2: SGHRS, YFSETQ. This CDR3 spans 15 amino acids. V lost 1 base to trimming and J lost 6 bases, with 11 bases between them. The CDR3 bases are TGCGCCAGCAGCTTGTCCCCGGGGAGTAATTCACCCCTCCACTTT. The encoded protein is CASSLSPGSNSPLHF.

In DNA form, the CDR3 reads TGTGCCAGCAGCCTTGGACAGGGTTCTGAAAAACTGTTTTTT. Protein: CASSLGQGSEKLFF. The chain joins TRBV7-8 to TRBJ1-4; 8 bases fit TRBD1. Trimming cost V 5 bases and J 7 bases; bases outside gene matches: 6. The CDR3 extends over 14 amino acids. Germline CDR1 is SGHVS and CDR2 is FQNEAQ. The variable domain in full, completed from reference TRBV7-8 and TRBJ1-4, reads GAGVSQSPRYKVAKRGQDVALRCDPISGHVSLFWYQQALGQGPEFLTYFQNEAQLDKSGLPSDRFFAERPEGSVSTLKIQRTQQEDSAVYLCASSLGQGSEKLFFGSGTQLSVL.

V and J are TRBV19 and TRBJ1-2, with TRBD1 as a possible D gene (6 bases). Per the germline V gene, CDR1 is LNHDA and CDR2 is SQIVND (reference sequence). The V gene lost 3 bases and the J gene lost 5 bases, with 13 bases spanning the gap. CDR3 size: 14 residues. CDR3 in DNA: TGTGCCAGTAGTATCGCAGGGGCTGGATATGGCTACACCTTC. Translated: CASSIAGAGYGYTF.